Listed below are T cell receptor beta chains from one sample, sequenced in a study of beta chain features in type 1 diabetes. Measured with immunoSEQ multiplex PCR; TCRdb has only the in-frame clones, and not every one. The sample lists 200,000 to 300,000 clones, around 14% occurring once. Sequenced material: naive CD4+ T cells from blood. These receptors were collected from a man aged 25 to 45 with type 1 diabetes. The CDR3 runs from the conserved cysteine through the conserved F or W. The D gene is left open where the match is weak. Size tells how often a clone was seen (once, few, many) or the class of an expanded clone, and some rows leave it out.

j_call d_call v_call cdr3_length clone_size cdr3_nt cdr3_aa
TRBJ2-7 TRBD1 TRBV11-2 13 . TGTGCCAGCAGCTTTCAGGGGGCCTACGAGCAGTACTTC CASSFQGAYEQYF
TRBJ2-5 TRBD2 TRBV18 16 . TGTGCCAGCTCACCACTTACGCTAGCGGGGGAAGAGACCCAGTACTTC CASSPLTLAGEETQYF
TRBJ2-7 TRBD2 TRBV27 21 . TGTGCCAGCAGTTTTACCCCCTCCGGAACCGGGACTAGCGGGAGGGCCTACGAGCAGTACTTC CASSFTPSGTGTSGRAYEQYF
TRBJ2-1 TRBD2 TRBV7-9 15 . TGTGTCACCTCGGGTGGCGGGGGGAAATACAATGAGCAGTTCTTC CVTSGGGGKYNEQFF
TRBJ2-3 TRBD2 TRBV12-5 15 . TGTGCTAGTGGTCCGACTAGCGGGAGGGCCCAAGGGCAGTATTTT CASGPTSGRAQGQYF
TRBJ1-3 TRBD1 TRBV7-6 16 . TGTGCCAGCAGCCCCCTGGACAGGGTATCTGGAAACACCATATATTTT CASSPLDRVSGNTIYF
TRBJ2-2 . TRBV29-1 17 . TGCAGCGTTGAAGAACGAGGTATCGGAGCGAGGGCCGGGGAGCTGTTTTTT CSVEERGIGARAGELFF
TRBJ2-1 . TRBV19 15 few TGTGCCAGTAGTATATCCTCCGGGGGCTACAATGAGCAGTTCTTC CASSISSGGYNEQFF
TRBJ2-1 . TRBV18 15 . TGTGCCAGCTCACCAGAGGGTGGGACCTACAATGAGCAGTTCTTC CASSPEGGTYNEQFF
TRBJ2-3 . TRBV5-1 16 . TGCGCCAGCAGCTTGGCCGCGGGATCCTGGGGAGATACGCAGTATTTT CASSLAAGSWGDTQYF
TRBJ2-7 . TRBV5-1 15 . TGCGCCAGCAGCTTGGTAGTGCAGGGTCCGGGCGAGCAGTACTTC CASSLVVQGPGEQYF
TRBJ1-4 TRBD1 TRBV11-2 14 . TGTGCCAGCAGCTCGGGACAGCTAAATGAAAAACTGTTTTTT CASSSGQLNEKLFF
TRBJ2-2 TRBD1 TRBV9 15 . TGTGCCAGCAGCGCGCAGGGGGCGAACACCGGGGAGCTGTTTTTT CASSAQGANTGELFF
TRBJ1-1 . TRBV29-1 14 . TGCAGCGTTGAAATACAGGCGAGGAACACTGAAGCTTTCTTT CSVEIQARNTEAFF
TRBJ2-5 TRBD2 TRBV19 15 once TGTGCCAGTAGTATGCTAGCGGGGGGCAGGGAGACCCAGTACTTC CASSMLAGGRETQYF
TRBJ1-2 TRBD1 TRBV19 14 . TGTGCCAGTAGTACGGGACAGCAAACCTATGGCTACACCTTC CASSTGQQTYGYTF
TRBJ1-2 . TRBV2 13 . TGTGCCAGCAGTGAAGTCAGGGGCTATGGCTACACCTTC CASSEVRGYGYTF
TRBJ2-1 TRBD2 TRBV7-2 15 few TGTGCCAGCAGCTCAGGACTAGCGGGAGGGCGGGAGCAGTTCTTC CASSSGLAGGREQFF
TRBJ2-3 TRBD2 TRBV12-5 15 few TGTGCTAGTGCCACCGGGACTAGCGGCACAGATACGCAGTATTTT CASATGTSGTDTQYF
TRBJ1-2 . TRBV10-3 13 . TGTGCCATCAGAGAGACGGACTCCTATGGCTACACCTTC CAIRETDSYGYTF
TRBJ1-1 TRBD1 TRBV25-1 17 few TGTGCCAGCAGTGGGGCCGGTAAACAGGGGGGAAAGACTGAAGCTTTCTTT CASSGAGKQGGKTEAFF
TRBJ1-2 . TRBV19 16 few TGTGCCAGTAGTATAGTCAACCCGAAAGGGGACTATGGCTACACCTTC CASSIVNPKGDYGYTF
TRBJ2-3 TRBD2 TRBV6-5 15 few TGTGCCAGCAGTCCCGGGACTAGGTCTGCAGATACGCAGTATTTT CASSPGTRSADTQYF
TRBJ1-1 . TRBV18 15 few TGTGCCAGCTCACCTCCATCGGACAGGAACACTGAAGCTTTCTTT CASSPPSDRNTEAFF
TRBJ2-7 TRBD1 TRBV6-1 14 . TGTGCCAGCACTCCGGGACAGGGATTCTACGAGCAGTACTTC CASTPGQGFYEQYF
TRBJ2-2 . TRBV7-8 14 . TGTGCCAGCAGCTTAGGGGTGGAGGCCGGGGAGCTGTTTTTT CASSLGVEAGELFF
TRBJ2-7 . TRBV6-6 13 . TGTGCCAGCAGTGAGGCAGGGAGGTACGAGCAGTACTTC CASSEAGRYEQYF
TRBJ1-1 . TRBV29-1 11 few TGCAGCGCGACAGAGAACACTGAAGCTTTCTTT CSATENTEAFF
TRBJ1-1 . TRBV5-6 14 . TGTGCCAGCAGCTTTCTACAGGGTGGCACTGAAGCTTTCTTT CASSFLQGGTEAFF
TRBJ2-7 . TRBV6-1 12 few TGTGCCAGCATTCGAGGGGGCTACGAGCAGTACTTC CASIRGGYEQYF
TRBJ1-2 . TRBV7-2 13 few TGTGCCAGCAGTCCCCAGGATGGCTATGGCTACACCTTC CASSPQDGYGYTF
TRBJ1-3 . TRBV4-2 17 . TGTGCCAGCAGCCAAGATTTTCGGCAGGAATCTGGAAACACCATATATTTT CASSQDFRQESGNTIYF
TRBJ1-1 . TRBV5-1 16 . TGCGCCAGCAGCTTGGGGGGATCGGTCGACAGCACTGAAGCTTTCTTT CASSLGGSVDSTEAFF
TRBJ1-4 . TRBV18 13 . TGTGCCAGCTCATCAGGGACAACAGAAAAACTGTTTTTT CASSSGTTEKLFF
TRBJ1-5 . TRBV6-1 14 . TGTGCCAGCAGTGAACACCTGGCGGGGCAGCCCCAGCATTTT CASSEHLAGQPQHF
TRBJ2-7 TRBD2 TRBV11-1 14 few TGTGCCAGCAGCTTCGGGAGGATCTCCTACGAGCAGTACTTC CASSFGRISYEQYF
TRBJ2-5 . TRBV30 11 . TGTGCCTGGAGCCCAGGGGAGACCCAGTACTTC CAWSPGETQYF
TRBJ2-1 . TRBV30 13 . TGTGCCTGGTCTGGAGGATCTGTCAATGAGCAGTTCTTC CAWSGGSVNEQFF
TRBJ2-5 TRBD2 TRBV5-1 14 . TGCGCCAGCAGCTCGGGACTAATCCAAGAGACCCAGTACTTC CASSSGLIQETQYF
TRBJ2-7 TRBD1 TRBV6-5 13 few TGTGCCAGCAGACGACAGGGGTCCTACGAGCAGTACTTC CASRRQGSYEQYF
TRBJ1-5 . TRBV4-1 15 once TGCGCCAGCAGCCAAGTGGGCAGGCTCAATCAGCCCCAGCATTTT CASSQVGRLNQPQHF
TRBJ2-1 . TRBV6-5 15 . TGTGCCAGCAGTTACTCGACTCCCCCCTACAATGAGCAGTTCTTC CASSYSTPPYNEQFF